What follows are 17 T cell receptor beta chains derived from one specimen sequenced in a study of graft-versus-host responses after intestinal transplantation. TCRdb's copy holds only in-frame clones and misses some; the assay was immunoSEQ multiplex PCR. The sample holds roughly 60,000 clones; approximately 90% are singletons and the top ten take 2.5% to 3%. The sequencing here drew on PBMCs, taken 118 to 130 days after intestinal transplantation. The receptor source for this set is a human patient who received an intestinal transplant, so some T cells may come from the graft donor.

The rearrangement joins TRBV6-5 to TRBJ1-6; the match to TRBD1 covers 10 bases. CDR3 size: 15 residues. The germline V gene encodes CDR1 MNHEY and CDR2 SVGAGI. V was pared by 5 bases and J by 9 bases, with 7 bases of the junction left unmatched. The CDR3 loop reads CASSRQGAVSSPLHF. In nucleotides, the CDR3 is TGTGCCAGCAGTAGACAGGGGGCAGTTAGTTCACCCCTCCACTTT.

This clone was observed once. V usage is TRBV29-1 and J usage is TRBJ1-2; the match to TRBD1 covers 7 bases. CDR1 is SQVTM and CDR2 is ANQGSEA in the germline V gene. This CDR3 is built from 15 residues. The J segment lost 8 bases and the V segment lost 2 bases, leaving 14 bases of the junction unmatched. For the CDR3, the DNA is TGCAGCGTTGAATATTTGGCGCTGACAGGGTCCGGCTACACCTTC. This encodes CSVEYLALTGSGYTF. Using reference TRBV29-1 and TRBJ1-2 for the parts outside the CDR3, the full variable domain is SAVISQKPSRDICQRGTSLTIQCQVDSQVTMMFWYRQQPGQSLTLIATANQGSEATYESGFVIDKFPISRPNLTFSTLTVSNMSPEDSSIYLCSVEYLALTGSGYTFGSGTRLTVV.

This sequence joins TRBV28 and TRBJ1-1, with unresolved D. Germline V gene data show CDR1 as MDHEN and CDR2 as SYDVKM. V lost 6 bases to trimming and J lost 6 bases, with 14 bases between them. The CDR3 runs 13 residues. The CDR3: CASSRGFGPEAFF. The CDR3 DNA is TGTGCCAGCAGCCGAGGCTTTGGGCCTGAAGCTTTCTTT. Supplemented by reference TRBV28 and TRBJ1-1, the full variable domain reads DVKVTQSSRYLVKRTGEKVFLECVQDMDHENMFWYRQDPGLGLRLIYFSYDVKMKEKGDIPEGYSVSREKKERFSLILESASTNQTSMYLCASSRGFGPEAFFGQGTRLTVV.

This clone has just one count. This CDR3 is CATSRDLLAGGNEQFF. The DNA for the CDR3 is TGTGCCACCAGCAGAGATTTACTAGCGGGGGGGAATGAGCAGTTCTTC. The rearrangement links TRBV15 to TRBJ2-1; 13 bases are shared with TRBD2. Trimming took 0 bases from V and 7 from J; bases not matched to a gene: 3. The CDR3 contains 16 residues. Per germline, CDR1 LNHNV and CDR2 YYDKDF (reference sequence). The variable domain in full, with the rest retrieved from reference TRBV15 and TRBJ2-1, is DAMVIQNPRYQVTQFGKPVTLSCSQTLNHNVMYWYQQKSSQAPKLLFHYYDKDFNNEADTPDNFQSRRPNTSFCFLDIRSPGLGDTAMYLCATSRDLLAGGNEQFFGPGTRLTVL.

The chain combines TRBV4-1 with TRBJ2-5; either TRBD1 or TRBD2 may fit D (5 bases each). The CDR3 consists of 17 residues. CDR1 and CDR2 from the germline V gene are MGHRA and YSYEKL. V lost 2 bases to trimming and J lost 0 bases, with 16 bases between them. The chain's CDR3 is CASSQRWGPRNQETQYF. The CDR3 nucleotides read TGCGCCAGCAGCCAAAGATGGGGACCGCGAAACCAAGAGACCCAGTACTTC.

The chain employs TRBV2 and TRBJ2-5; 10 bases are a match to TRBD2. The last part of the DNA fits TRBJ2-7 better; the J call may be wrong. In germline, CDR1 is SNHLY, CDR2 FYNNEI. The CDR3 length is 14 residues. The DNA for the CDR3 is TGTGCCAGCAGTAAGAGCGGGAGGGCCTCCGAGCAGTACTTC. Translation: CASSKSGRASEQYF.

The chain recombines TRBV19 with TRBJ2-5; 9 bases fit TRBD1. Germline V gives CDR1 LNHDA, CDR2 SQIVND (reference sequence). The CDR3 runs to 13 residues. Trimming cost V 5 bases and J 2 bases; bases outside gene matches: 0. CDR3 DNA: TGTGCCAGTAGTGACAGGGGGCAAGAGACCCAGTACTTC. Encoded protein: CASSDRGQETQYF.

This clone has just a few counts. This chain connects TRBV7-6 to TRBJ2-7; a weak D match, TRBD2 (5 bases). The CDR3 consists of 14 residues. V dropped 5 bases and J dropped 0 bases, with 11 bases sitting between them. The germline gives CDR1 SGHVS, CDR2 FNYEAQ. The CDR3 is CASSVLTSSYEQYF. The CDR3, as DNA: TGTGCCAGCAGCGTACTAACTAGCTCCTACGAGCAGTACTTC.

The genes are TRBV29-1 and TRBJ2-5; D is possibly TRBD2 (5 bases). Trimming left V 3 bases short and J 7 bases short, with 15 bases between. This CDR3 has 13 residues. Germline CDR1 reads SQVTM; CDR2 reads ANQGSEA. The CDR3, as DNA: TGCAGCGTTGAGTCGAAGGACGGAGGGACCCAGTACTTC. Its translation is CSVESKDGGTQYF. Drawing the rest from reference TRBV29-1 and TRBJ2-5, the complete variable domain is SAVISQKPSRDICQRGTSLTIQCQVDSQVTMMFWYRQQPGQSLTLIATANQGSEATYESGFVIDKFPISRPNLTFSTLTVSNMSPEDSSIYLCSVESKDGGTQYFGPGTRLLVL.

The chain couples TRBV7-9 to TRBJ2-1, with TRBD2 matching 10 bases. There are 15 residues in the CDR3. Germline CDR1 SEHNR, CDR2 FQNEAQ (reference sequence). V was clipped by 3 bases and J by 10 bases; unmatched bases: 9. CDR3 DNA: TGTGCCAGCAGCTTCCGGACTAGCGGCCTTGGGGAGCAGTTCTTC. Its translation is CASSFRTSGLGEQFF.

This clone was found a few times. The chain recombines TRBV7-8 with TRBJ1-2; D is uncertain. The V end was cut by 1 base, the J end by 4 bases, with 10 bases between. Germline lookup yields CDR1 SGHVS and CDR2 FQNEAQ. There are 14 residues in the CDR3. The CDR3: CASSLEAGFYGYTF. CDR3 sequence (DNA): TGTGCCAGCAGCTTAGAAGCAGGTTTCTATGGCTACACCTTC.

This chain connects TRBV15 to TRBJ2-1; 7 bases line up with TRBD2. Trimming at V came to 0 bases and at J to 1 base, leaving 12 bases not matched to a gene. CDR3 length: 19 amino acids. In germline, CDR1 is LNHNV, CDR2 YYDKDF (reference sequence). The CDR3 protein is CATSRDEGSERDSYNEQFF. CDR3 in DNA: TGTGCCACCAGCAGAGATGAGGGGTCGGAGCGGGATTCCTACAATGAGCAGTTCTTC.

J is TRBJ2-5 and V is TRBV6-1, with TRBD2 matching 7 bases. This CDR3 has 14 amino acids. Germline CDR1 and CDR2: MNHNS and SASEGT. V shed 1 base and J 5 bases; nucleotides not matched to a gene: 4. The CDR3 loop reads CASSEDEGGETQYF. CDR3 DNA: TGTGCCAGCAGTGAAGACGAGGGAGGGGAGACCCAGTACTTC.

The chain has TRBV7-9 and TRBJ2-5; D is unresolved. Germline CDR1 is SEHNR and CDR2 is FQNEAQ (reference sequence). Trimming left V 1 base short and J 5 bases short, with 8 bases between. This CDR3 spans 13 amino acids. The DNA of the CDR3 is TGTGCCAGCAGCTTAGAGCGTATGGAGACCCAGTACTTC. It encodes CASSLERMETQYF.

In DNA, the CDR3 is TGTGCCAGCAGTTTGGGCAGGGGGTTTCAAGAGACCCAGTACTTC. As protein: CASSLGRGFQETQYF. The rearrangement links TRBV6-6 to TRBJ2-5; TRBD1 matches 7 bases. The junction had 7 bases not matched to a gene; V was cut back by 4 bases and J by 2 bases. The germline CDR1 and CDR2 sequences are MNHNY and SVGAGI (reference sequence). The CDR3 has 15 amino acids.

The chain employs TRBV30 and TRBJ1-4; 9 bases match TRBD1. V shed 3 bases, J shed 3 bases, and the junction held 5 bases outside the gene matches. Germline CDR1 reads GTSNPN; CDR2 reads SVGIG (reference sequence). The CDR3 length is 15 residues. The CDR3 region is CAWSDTGGSNEKLFF. The CDR3 region has the DNA TGTGCCTGGAGCGACACAGGGGGCTCTAATGAAAAACTGTTTTTT.

In nucleotides, the CDR3 is TGTGCCAGTACCGGGACAGCCGCCTACGAGCAGTACTTC. This translates into CASTGTAAYEQYF. The chain has TRBV10-3 and TRBJ2-7, with TRBD1 identical over 7 bases. The J segment lost 2 bases and the V segment lost 10 bases, leaving 8 bases of the junction unmatched. The V gene's germline CDR1 is ENHRY and CDR2 SYGVKD. The CDR3 covers 13 residues.